Presented here are 2 T cell receptor beta chains from one specimen sequenced in a study of somatic mutations in cytotoxic T cells in rheumatoid arthritis. Sequenced by immunoSEQ multiplex PCR; TCRdb stores in-frame clones only, minus some. The sample has some 12,000 clones; roughly 87% are singletons. Input material: CD8+ T cells sorted from blood. Source of these receptors: a woman aged 55 to 70 in good health.

This chain uses TRBV21-1 with TRBJ2-4; TRBD1, the table's D call, was not compared with the DNA. TRBV21-1 is reported as a pseudogene. The CDR3 has 15 residues. The CDR3 sequence: CASTKTERAKNIQYF. CDR3 bases: TGTGCCAGCACAAAGACAGAAAGAGCCAAAAACATTCAGTACTTC.

As regards this clone: Other DNA sequences in the same sample also yield this CDR3. J is TRBJ2-3 and V is TRBV19, with 8 nucleotides matching TRBD1. V lost 7 bases and J lost 3; bases outside the gene matches: 3. This CDR3 has 13 amino acids. CDR1 is LNHDA and CDR2 is SQIVND in the germline V gene (reference sequence). CDR3: CASTGGRTDTQYF. In nucleotides, the CDR3 is TGTGCCAGTACAGGGGGCAGAACAGATACGCAGTATTTT.